This T cell receptor (beta chain) derives from a study of response to subunit inactivated influenza vaccine listed by TCRdb under 2018. Regarding the research as a whole: Deep quantitative profiling of the T cell receptor repertoire was used in the study to follow responses to a trivalent subunit inactivated influenza vaccine.

The CDR3 runs 14 residues from the cysteine to the phenylalanine. This entry keeps only the CDR3 DNA: 42 bases, framed from base 1. Sequences DFQATT (CDR1) and SNEGSKA (CDR2) are obtained from the germline V gene (reference sequence). Between the V and J ends, shortened by 5 bases and 0 bases respectively, the junction contains 10 bases. Broader findings and caveats from the paper: The authors suggested that each seasonal influenza vaccination may recruit only a limited number of new T cells.

Library preparation used RT-PCR. The sequencer listed for this sample is Illumina HiSeq 2500. TCRdb handled the public reads itself, with Q25 trimming in fastp and clone calling in MiXCR, and kept productive beta chains. Rows are combined by CDR3 protein, so each entry shows the most common genes and DNA. This sample has more than 150,000 distinct CDR3 sequences in its table, and nearly 9.5% of those were observed once. The ten largest make up 11% of the sample. Note on this clonotype: It has no known antigen specificity. No much larger clone exists at a distance of one base, and base qualities are not known.

The sample was non-naive T cells sorted from PBMCs, taken on the day of vaccination. Per the publication, the cell subset or site label means: memory T cell fraction. The rearrangement combines TRBV20-1 with TRBJ2-2; the D gene could be either TRBD1 or TRBD2, each agreeing at 5 bases. The origin of this receptor is a man aged 50 or older who received an inactivated influenza vaccine. Donor details come from another sample of the same person, matched by shared clones. The base sequence is TGCAGTGCTCCCGGGACGGCGAACACCGGGGAGCTGTTTTTT. It encodes CSAPGTANTGELFF.